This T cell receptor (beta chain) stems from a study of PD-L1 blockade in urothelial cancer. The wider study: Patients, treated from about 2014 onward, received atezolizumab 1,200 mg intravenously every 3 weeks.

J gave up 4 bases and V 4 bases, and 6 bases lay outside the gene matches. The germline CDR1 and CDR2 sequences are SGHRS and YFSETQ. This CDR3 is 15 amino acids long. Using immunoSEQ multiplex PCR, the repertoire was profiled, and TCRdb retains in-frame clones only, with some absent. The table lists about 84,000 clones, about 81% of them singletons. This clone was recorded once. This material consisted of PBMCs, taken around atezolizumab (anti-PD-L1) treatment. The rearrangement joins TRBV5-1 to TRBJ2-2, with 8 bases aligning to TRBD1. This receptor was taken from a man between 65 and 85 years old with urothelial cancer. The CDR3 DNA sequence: TGCGCCAGCAGCCAAAGACAGGGGACCACCGGGGAGCTGTTTTTT. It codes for CASSQRQGTTGELFF.